This T cell receptor beta chain was retrieved from a study of early T cells in non-severe SARS-CoV-2 infection. General study findings and limits: Matching with VDJdb favored anti-spike CD8 responses (missing private and CD4 specificities).

Unique molecular identifier tags were affixed to discrete cDNA molecules. TCRdb reanalysed the 5' RACE reads using MiXCR and keeps one entry per CDR3 protein. The sample yields under 50,000 distinct CDR3 sequences, around 5.2% seen once. This clonotype was picked up many times. Antigen unknown. The receptor was derived from an adult who was a healthcare worker with PCR-confirmed SARS-CoV-2 infection or an uninfected control (not recorded which). The sequencing sample was made of whole blood.

In DNA form, the CDR3 reads TGTGCCAGCAGCTTCCCCTCGGGACAGGGGGGTCTAAGCTCCTACGAGCAGTACTTC. It codes for CASSFPSGQGGLSSYEQYF. The chain combines TRBV7-9 with TRBJ2-7; 11 nucleotides match TRBD1. Germline V gene data show CDR1 as SEHNR and CDR2 as FQNEAQ (reference sequence). This CDR3 is built from 19 residues. V lost 3 bases to trimming and J lost 0 bases; unmatched junction nucleotides: 13.